This T cell receptor beta chain was retrieved from a study of technical replicates of blood from a few donors. Repertoires were generated with immunoSEQ multiplex PCR, while TCRdb's copy carries only in-frame clones and drops some. The repertoire holds over 65,000 clones, with approximately 97% as singletons. CDR1 and CDR2 from the germline V gene are MDHEN and SYDVKM. V was shortened by 7 bases and J by 0 bases, with 4 bases between the two germline ends. This CDR3 is 12 amino acids long. Sample: T cells isolated from PBMCs. The sequence was obtained from a human donor in good health. The chain combines TRBV28 with TRBJ1-5; unclear D gene. The CDR3 loop reads CASTGSNQPQHF. CDR3 nucleotide sequence: TGTGCCAGCACCGGTAGCAATCAGCCCCAGCATTTT.